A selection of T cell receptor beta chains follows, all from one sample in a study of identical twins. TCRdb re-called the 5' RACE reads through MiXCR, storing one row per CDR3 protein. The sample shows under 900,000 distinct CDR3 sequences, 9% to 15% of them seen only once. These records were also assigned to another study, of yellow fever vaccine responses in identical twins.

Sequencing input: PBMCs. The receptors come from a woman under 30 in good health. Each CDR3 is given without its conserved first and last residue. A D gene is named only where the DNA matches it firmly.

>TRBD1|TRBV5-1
ASSLAVTGGYNEQF
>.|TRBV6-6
ASSYDSYSPLH
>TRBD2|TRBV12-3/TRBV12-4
ACSFGLAGAANTGELF
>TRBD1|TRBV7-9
ASGQAYYGYT
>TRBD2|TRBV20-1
SATKGLAGSYNEQF
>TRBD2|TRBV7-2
ASSFGRQRGGADTQY
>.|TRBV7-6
ASSFGQRSFYNEQF
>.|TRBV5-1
ASSLDELTQETQY
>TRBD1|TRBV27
ASSSTGGTRPYTQY
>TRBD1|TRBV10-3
AIRGQGMDEQY
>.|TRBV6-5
ASSYSGARGETQY
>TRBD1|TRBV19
ASSIWQGATYGYT